This TCR beta chain was retrieved from a study of cytomegalovirus exposure and HLA in healthy donors. As for the study in general: The same platform was used for the 110 or so validation repertoires and the roughly 730 first-cohort repertoires, a later analysis reported.

Germline values: CDR1 LNHDA, CDR2 SQIVND (reference sequence). V dropped 3 bases and J dropped 4; count of bases not matched to a gene: 9. The CDR3 runs to 15 residues. Turning to this clone: Its antigen is undetermined.

Study-level points and caveats: Accounts indicate the classifier identified cytomegalovirus status with strong specificity and sensitivity. Cytomegalovirus association was listed for 150 to 200 TCR beta chains. Most observed TCR sequences were rare, whereas some public TCRs were detected in many donors.

Clones were sequenced by immunoSEQ multiplex PCR, and TCRdb holds only the in-frame ones, with some missing. The table lists 350,000 or so clones, about nine tenths of them singletons. Input material: PBMCs. This clonotype was obtained from a woman aged 18-30 years in good health and CMV-seronegative. This chain joins TRBV19 and TRBJ2-7, with 7 bases lining up with TRBD2. This CDR3 is CASSIALHGGYEQYF. The DNA for the CDR3 is TGTGCCAGTAGTATTGCACTTCACGGGGGGTACGAGCAGTACTTC. Combining the CDR3 with reference TRBV19 and TRBJ2-7 gives the whole variable domain DGGITQSPKYLFRKEGQNVTLSCEQNLNHDAMYWYRQDPGQGLRLIYYSQIVNDFQKGDIAEGYSVSREKKESFPLTVTSAQKNPTAFYLCASSIALHGGYEQYFGPGTRLTVT.